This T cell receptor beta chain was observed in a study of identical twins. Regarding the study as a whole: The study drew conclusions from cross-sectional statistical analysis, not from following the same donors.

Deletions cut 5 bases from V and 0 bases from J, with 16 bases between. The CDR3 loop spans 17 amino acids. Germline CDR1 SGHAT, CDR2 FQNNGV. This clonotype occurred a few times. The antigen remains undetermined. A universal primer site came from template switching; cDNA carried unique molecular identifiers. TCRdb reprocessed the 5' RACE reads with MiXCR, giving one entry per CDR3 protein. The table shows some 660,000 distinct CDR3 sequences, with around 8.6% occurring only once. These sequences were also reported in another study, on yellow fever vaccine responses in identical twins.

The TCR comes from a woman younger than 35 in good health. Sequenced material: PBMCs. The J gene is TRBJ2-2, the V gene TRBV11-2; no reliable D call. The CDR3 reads CASSKFRTVTNTGELFF. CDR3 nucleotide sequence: TGTGCCAGCAGCAAATTCCGGACGGTAACGAACACCGGGGAGCTGTTTTTT.